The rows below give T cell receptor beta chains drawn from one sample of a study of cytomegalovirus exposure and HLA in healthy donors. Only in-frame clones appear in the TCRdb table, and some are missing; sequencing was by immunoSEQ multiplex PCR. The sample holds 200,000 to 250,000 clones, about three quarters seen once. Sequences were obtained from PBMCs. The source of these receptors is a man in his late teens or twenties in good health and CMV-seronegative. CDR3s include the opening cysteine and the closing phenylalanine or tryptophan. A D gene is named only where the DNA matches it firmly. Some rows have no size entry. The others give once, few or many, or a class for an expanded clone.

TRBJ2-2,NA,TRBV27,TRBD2,CASSRGLAGNTGELFF,TGTGCCAGCAGTCGAGGACTAGCGGGAAACACCGGGGAGCTGTTTTTT
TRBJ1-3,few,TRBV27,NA,CASSSFSGNTIYF,TGTGCCAGCAGTTCATTCTCTGGAAACACCATATATTTT
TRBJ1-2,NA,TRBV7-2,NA,CASSPGDPSYGYTF,TGTGCCAGCAGCCCCGGAGATCCCAGCTATGGCTACACCTTC
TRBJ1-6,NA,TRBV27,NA,CASSPLQGPLRSPLHF,TGTGCCAGCAGTCCGCTACAGGGTCCGCTGCGTTCACCCCTCCACTTT
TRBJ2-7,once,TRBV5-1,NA,CASSLVRDSVPYEQYF,TGCGCCAGCAGCTTGGTGCGGGACAGCGTACCCTACGAGCAGTACTTC
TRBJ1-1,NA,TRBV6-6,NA,CASRPLTGYLTEAFF,TGTGCCAGCAGGCCCCTAACAGGGTATCTCACTGAAGCTTTCTTT
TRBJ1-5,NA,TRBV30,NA,CAWNMASGQPQHF,TGTGCCTGGAATATGGCATCAGGGCAGCCCCAGCATTTT
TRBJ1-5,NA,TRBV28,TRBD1,CASSGGQGRNQPQHF,TGTGCCAGCAGTGGAGGACAGGGACGCAATCAGCCCCAGCATTTT
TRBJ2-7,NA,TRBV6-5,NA,CASSYTPSGEQYF,TGTGCCAGCAGTTACACCCCGAGCGGCGAGCAGTACTTC
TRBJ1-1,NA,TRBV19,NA,CASSIFRGLGGDTEAFF,TGTGCCAGTAGTATTTTCCGAGGACTGGGAGGTGACACTGAAGCTTTCTTT
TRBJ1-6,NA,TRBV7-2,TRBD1,CASSLTWTGRSPLHF,TGTGCCAGCAGCTTAACGTGGACAGGGAGGTCACCCCTCCACTTT
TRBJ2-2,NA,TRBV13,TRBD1,CASSPRGQGILDGTGELFF,TGTGCCAGCAGCCCCCGAGGACAGGGCATTCTTGATGGCACCGGGGAGCTGTTTTTT
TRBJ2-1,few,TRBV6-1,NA,CASSPTGYDYNEQFF,TGTGCCAGCAGTCCTACAGGTTATGACTACAATGAGCAGTTCTTC
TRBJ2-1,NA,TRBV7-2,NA,CASRTGTANRNEQFF,TGTGCCAGCAGAACCGGGACTGCGAATAGAAATGAGCAGTTCTTC
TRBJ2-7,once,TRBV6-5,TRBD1,CASSYSTDRGIDEQYF,TGTGCCAGCAGTTACTCCACCGACAGGGGTATCGACGAGCAGTACTTC
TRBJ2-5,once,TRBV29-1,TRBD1,CSVEDFQRQGLVGTQYF,TGCAGCGTTGAAGATTTCCAACGACAGGGGCTGGTGGGGACCCAGTACTTC
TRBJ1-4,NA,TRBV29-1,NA,CSVTDATNEKLFF,TGCAGCGTTACAGATGCAACTAATGAAAAACTGTTTTTT
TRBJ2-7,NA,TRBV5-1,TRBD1,CASSLGSGQPYEQYF,TGCGCCAGCAGCTTGGGATCGGGACAGCCTTACGAGCAGTACTTC
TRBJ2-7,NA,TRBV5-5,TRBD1,CASSPRDRSYEQYF,TGTGCCAGCAGCCCCCGGGACAGATCCTACGAGCAGTACTTC
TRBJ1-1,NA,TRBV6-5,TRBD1,CASSYGYRGNTEAFF,TGTGCCAGCAGTTACGGCTACAGGGGGAACACTGAAGCTTTCTTT
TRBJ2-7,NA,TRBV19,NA,CASSIGPGSVYEQYF,TGTGCCAGTAGTATAGGTCCAGGGTCCGTCTACGAGCAGTACTTC
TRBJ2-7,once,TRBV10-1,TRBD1,CASRPTGQRDYEQYF,TGCGCCAGCCGCCCGACGGGACAGCGAGACTACGAGCAGTACTTC
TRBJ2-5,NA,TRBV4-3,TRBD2,CASSQDPGLAGQETQYF,TGCGCCAGCAGCCAAGATCCAGGACTAGCGGGACAAGAGACCCAGTACTTC
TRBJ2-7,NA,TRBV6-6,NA,CASSYQDHSYEQYF,TGTGCCAGCAGTTACCAGGATCACTCCTACGAGCAGTACTTC
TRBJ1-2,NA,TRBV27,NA,CASKGPGNYGYTF,TGTGCCAGCAAGGGCCCAGGGAACTATGGCTACACCTTC
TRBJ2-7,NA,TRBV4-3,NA,CASSQGDPQDEQYF,TGCGCCAGCAGCCAAGGAGATCCGCAGGACGAGCAGTACTTC
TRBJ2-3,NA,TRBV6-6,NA,CGTPLKSRGSTDTQYF,TGCGGTACGCCCTTAAAATCCAGGGGATCCACAGATACGCAGTATTTT
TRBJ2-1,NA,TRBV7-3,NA,CASSLNSYWEQFF,TGTGCCAGCAGCTTAAATTCCTACTGGGAGCAGTTCTTC
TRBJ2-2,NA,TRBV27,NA,CATIPLGADTGELFF,TGTGCCACCATTCCCCTTGGAGCGGACACCGGGGAGCTGTTTTTT
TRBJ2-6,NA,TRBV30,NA,CAWESGANVLTF,TGTGCCTGGGAGTCTGGGGCCAACGTCCTGACTTTC